This T cell receptor (beta chain) was profiled in a study of T-cell memory formation after mild COVID-19 (dated by TCRdb to 2020 to 2023). Study-wide context: TCR sequence clusters from the two donors were largely donor specific. In two donors, T-cell clones that expanded and contracted after mild COVID-19 were followed by sequencing TCRalpha and TCRbeta repertoires longitudinally. Two young, previously healthy adult volunteers made up the cohort, one male and one female. Points the paper makes about the study in general: Contracting CD4+ clones were found mainly in CM and EM memory subsets, while CD8+ clones were enriched in EMRA. The study covered only a couple of mild cases, and larger cohorts including severe cases with pre-infection samples were considered necessary. Some responding clones were detected in pre-infection memory, suggesting pre-existing cross-reactive memory T cells joined the SARS-CoV-2 response. SARS-CoV-2 specificity was not confirmed for the second-wave clones peaking on day 37. Balanced CD4/CD8 phenotypes were observed for clones contracting from day 15 to 85, whereas a bias towards CD4+ was observed for a second wave of clones expanding from day 15 to 37.

The germline V gene encodes CDR1 SGHTA and CDR2 FQGNSA. V loses 5 bases at its end and J loses 2 bases; junction bases beyond the gene matches: 6. From the cysteine through the phenylalanine, the CDR3 covers 15 amino acids. Kept here is only the CDR3 DNA, which spans 45 bases and is read in frame from base 1. Ficoll-Paque density gradient centrifugation was used to isolate PBMCs. Instrument on record: Illumina NovaSeq 6000. Using 5'RACE with constant-segment primers, TCRalpha and TCRbeta cDNA libraries were constructed, with sample barcodes and unique molecular identifiers added in the process. RNA was extracted from every sample with Trizol reagent. Library amplification was performed in two PCR steps, and a second sample barcode and Illumina TruSeq adapters were introduced in the second step. Sequencing of libraries was performed on an Illumina NovaSeq with 2 x 150 bp paired-end reads. The published analysis was carried out like this. Demultiplexing of reads and collapsing into UMI-guided consensus sequences were performed with migec v1.2.7. With mixcr v2.1.11, UMI consensuses were aligned to TRA and TRB V and J templates and assembled into clonotypes. A clonotype was counted as expanded or contracted only if both edgeR and NoisET called the change significant, with noise models trained on biological replicates. For edgeR calls, the cutoffs were a false discovery rate-adjusted p below 0.01 and a log2 fold-change threshold of 1. As an exploratory analysis of dynamics, max-normalized trajectories of the 1000 most abundant clonotypes were examined by PCA with hierarchical clustering. Separately sequenced CD4+ and CD8+ repertoires were used to assign a CD4 or CD8 phenotype to each responding clone. TCRdb itself trimmed the public reads at Q25 with fastp, ran MiXCR and retained productive beta chains. CDR3 protein duplicates are merged, each entry listing the most common genes and DNA. TCRdb, not the original authors, processed these V and J calls. This sample is represented by roughly 250,000 distinct CDR3 sequences; about a sixth of them were singletons. Approximately 3.6% of the sample lies in the top ten.

In this sample, this clonotype turned up a few times. What antigen it recognizes has not been identified. No much larger clone is present one base from it, and per-base qualities are unavailable. The rearrangement joined TRBV7-2 to TRBJ1-3, with TRBD1 identical over 7 junction bases. This TCR came from a man between 18 and 35 years old who had mild COVID-19 (a few samples of this study predate the infection). The sample titles of this study are shuffled in the database, so cell type and time point are left out; the donor was told from shared clones. The specimen was PBMCs or a T cell subset sorted from them (not recorded which). The CDR3 protein is CASSAPRGTGNTIYF. The DNA reads as follows: TGTGCCAGCAGCGCTCCCAGGGGGACTGGAAACACCATATATTTT.